This note documents a single T cell receptor (beta chain) sequence. Assay used: immunoSEQ multiplex PCR; TCRdb lists only in-frame clones, some missing. The sample comprises 35,000 to 50,000 clones, 85% to 90% of which are singletons, and roughly 4.5% rests with the top ten. The sample is drawn from a study of T cell changes during pregnancy in multiple sclerosis. Germline V gives CDR1 LNHNV, CDR2 YYDKDF (reference sequence). The CDR3 sequence is 13 residues long. V gave up 10 bases and J gave up 7 bases; unmatched junction bases: 12. The chain uses TRBV15 and TRBJ1-1; 7 positions match TRBD1. The TCR comes from a female donor in good health, enrolled as a control in a pregnancy study. The starting material was peripheral blood, obtained in the second trimester of pregnancy. The CDR3 nucleotides read TGTGCCATCAAATCCCCGGGACAGTATGAAGCTTTCTTT. It codes for CAIKSPGQYEAFF.